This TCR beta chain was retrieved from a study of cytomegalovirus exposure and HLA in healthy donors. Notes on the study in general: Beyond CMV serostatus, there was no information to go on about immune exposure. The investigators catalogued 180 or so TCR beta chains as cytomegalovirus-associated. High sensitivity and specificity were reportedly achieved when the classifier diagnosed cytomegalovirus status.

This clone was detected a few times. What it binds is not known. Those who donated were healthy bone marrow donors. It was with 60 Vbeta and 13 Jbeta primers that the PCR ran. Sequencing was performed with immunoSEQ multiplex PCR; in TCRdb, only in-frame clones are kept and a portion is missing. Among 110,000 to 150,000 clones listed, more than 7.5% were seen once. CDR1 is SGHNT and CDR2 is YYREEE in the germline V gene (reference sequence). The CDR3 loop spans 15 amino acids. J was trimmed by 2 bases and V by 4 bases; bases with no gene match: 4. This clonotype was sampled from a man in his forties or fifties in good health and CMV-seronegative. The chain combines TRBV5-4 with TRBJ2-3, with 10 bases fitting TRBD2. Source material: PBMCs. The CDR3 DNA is TGTGCCAGCAGCATAACTAGCGGGGCCACAGATACGCAGTATTTT. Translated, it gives CASSITSGATDTQYF.